This TCR beta chain was observed in a study of T cell responses to AZD1222 COVID-19 vaccine. Study-wide findings and caveats: Donors skewed white British and female; clonal diversity was possibly underestimated. Only six individuals given AZD1222 were seropositive at baseline.

The germline V gene has CDR1 SGHRS and CDR2 YFSETQ. There are 14 residues in the CDR3. The V end was cut by 3 bases, the J end by 1 base, with 11 bases between. Clones were sequenced by immunoSEQ multiplex PCR, and TCRdb holds only the in-frame ones, with some missing. In the table there are 150,000 to 200,000 clones, about 93% of which are singletons. Only one count was recorded for this clone. The antigen remains undetermined. The sequencing used peripheral blood, collected 28 days after the second AZD1222 dose. The sequence was obtained from an adult who received the AZD1222 COVID-19 vaccine. V is TRBV5-1 and J is TRBJ2-7; the D gene is possibly TRBD2 (5 bases). The CDR3 nucleotides read TGCGCCAGCAGCTGGACTCTAGGATCCTACGAGCAGTACTTC. Translated: CASSWTLGSYEQYF.